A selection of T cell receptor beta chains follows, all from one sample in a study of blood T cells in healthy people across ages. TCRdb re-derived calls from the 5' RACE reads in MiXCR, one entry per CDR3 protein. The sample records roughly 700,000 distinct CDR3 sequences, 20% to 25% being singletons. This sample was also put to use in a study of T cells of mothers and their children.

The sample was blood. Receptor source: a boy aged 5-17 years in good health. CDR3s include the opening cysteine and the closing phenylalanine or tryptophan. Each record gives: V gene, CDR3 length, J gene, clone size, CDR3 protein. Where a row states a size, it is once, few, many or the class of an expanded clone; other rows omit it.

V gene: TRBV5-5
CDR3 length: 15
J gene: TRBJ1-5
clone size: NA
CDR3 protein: CASSLWGSGNQPQHF

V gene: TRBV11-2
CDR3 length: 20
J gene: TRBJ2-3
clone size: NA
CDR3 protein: CASSLGRTASGNPESYTQYF

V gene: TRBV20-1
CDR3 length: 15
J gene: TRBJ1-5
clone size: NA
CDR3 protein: CSAGQTGVGNQPQHF

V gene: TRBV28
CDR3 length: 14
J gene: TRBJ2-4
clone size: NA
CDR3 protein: CASSPQWPKNIQYF

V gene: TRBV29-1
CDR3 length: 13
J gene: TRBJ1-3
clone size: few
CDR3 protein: CSVGTGVGNTIYF

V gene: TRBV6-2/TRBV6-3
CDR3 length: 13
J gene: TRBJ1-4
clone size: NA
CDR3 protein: CASFDPDDEKLFF

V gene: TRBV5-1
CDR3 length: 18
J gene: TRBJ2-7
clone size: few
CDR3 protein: CASSLALLGTGVSYEQYF

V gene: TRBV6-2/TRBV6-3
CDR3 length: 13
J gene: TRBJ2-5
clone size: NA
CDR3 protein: CASSILGGETQYF

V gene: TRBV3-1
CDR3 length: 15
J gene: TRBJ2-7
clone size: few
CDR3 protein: CASSQAEGRSYEQYF

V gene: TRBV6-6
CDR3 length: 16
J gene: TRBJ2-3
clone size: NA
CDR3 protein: CASRDTGLADTDTQYF

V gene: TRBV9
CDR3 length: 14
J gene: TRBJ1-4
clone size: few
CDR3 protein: CASSVEQINEKLFF

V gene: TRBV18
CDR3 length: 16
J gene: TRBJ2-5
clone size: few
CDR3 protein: CASSPPGLAGVNTQYF

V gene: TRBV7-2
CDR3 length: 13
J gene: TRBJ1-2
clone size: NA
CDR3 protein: CASTWGVDYGYTF

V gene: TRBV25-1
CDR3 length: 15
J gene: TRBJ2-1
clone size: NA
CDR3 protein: CASSEITSGTNEQFF

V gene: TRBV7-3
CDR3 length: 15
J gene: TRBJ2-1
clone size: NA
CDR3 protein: CASSLTGWEVNEQFF

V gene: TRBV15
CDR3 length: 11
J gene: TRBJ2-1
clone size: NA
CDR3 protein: CATSTRDKQFF

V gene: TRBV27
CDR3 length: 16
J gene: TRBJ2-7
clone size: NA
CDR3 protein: CASSLSILARPYEQYF

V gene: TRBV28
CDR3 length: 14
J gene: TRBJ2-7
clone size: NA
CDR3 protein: CASRLGLVSAEQYF

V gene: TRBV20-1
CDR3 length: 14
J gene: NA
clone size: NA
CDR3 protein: CSAGRGQRDYEQYF

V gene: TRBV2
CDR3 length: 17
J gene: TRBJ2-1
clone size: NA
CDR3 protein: CASSEALGGAKGYEQFF

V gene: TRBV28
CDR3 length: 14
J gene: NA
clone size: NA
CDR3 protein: CASSSSGQKYEQYF

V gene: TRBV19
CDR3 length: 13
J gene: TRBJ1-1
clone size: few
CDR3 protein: CASTLQGGTEAFF

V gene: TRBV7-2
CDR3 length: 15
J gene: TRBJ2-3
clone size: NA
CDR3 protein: CASSLNRAGTDTQCF

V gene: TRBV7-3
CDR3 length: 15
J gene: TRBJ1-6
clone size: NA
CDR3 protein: CASSLSGHPNSPLHF

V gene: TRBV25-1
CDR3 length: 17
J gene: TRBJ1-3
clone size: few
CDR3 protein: CASSEYFPAGPGNTIYF

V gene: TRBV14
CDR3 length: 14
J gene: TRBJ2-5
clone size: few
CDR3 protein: CASSQTADQETQYF

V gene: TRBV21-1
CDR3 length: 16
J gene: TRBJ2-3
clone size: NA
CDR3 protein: CASSNLGAGSTDTQYF

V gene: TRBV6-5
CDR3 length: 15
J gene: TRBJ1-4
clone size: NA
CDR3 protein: CASSLQGDGDEKLFF

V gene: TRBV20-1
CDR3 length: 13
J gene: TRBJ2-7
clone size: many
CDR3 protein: CSAKSGSSYEQYF